This section outlines one T cell receptor (beta chain) sequence together with its context. The record originates from a study of cytomegalovirus exposure and HLA in healthy donors. Assay: immunoSEQ multiplex PCR; the TCRdb copy retains only in-frame clones and omits some. The data contain about 260,000 clones, 90% of them seen just once; the ten biggest clones take up roughly 3%. The V gene lost 0 bases and the J gene lost 0 bases, with 9 bases spanning the gap. Germline V gene sequence: CDR1 LGHNA, CDR2 YSLEER. The CDR3 consists of 15 residues. The sequencing sample was made of PBMCs. The clonotype was recovered from a woman aged 25 to 39 in good health and CMV-seronegative. The chain recombines TRBV4-3 with TRBJ2-7; unclear D gene. The CDR3 here is CASSQDFANSYEQYF. CDR3 sequence (DNA): TGCGCCAGCAGCCAAGATTTCGCAAACTCCTACGAGCAGTACTTC.